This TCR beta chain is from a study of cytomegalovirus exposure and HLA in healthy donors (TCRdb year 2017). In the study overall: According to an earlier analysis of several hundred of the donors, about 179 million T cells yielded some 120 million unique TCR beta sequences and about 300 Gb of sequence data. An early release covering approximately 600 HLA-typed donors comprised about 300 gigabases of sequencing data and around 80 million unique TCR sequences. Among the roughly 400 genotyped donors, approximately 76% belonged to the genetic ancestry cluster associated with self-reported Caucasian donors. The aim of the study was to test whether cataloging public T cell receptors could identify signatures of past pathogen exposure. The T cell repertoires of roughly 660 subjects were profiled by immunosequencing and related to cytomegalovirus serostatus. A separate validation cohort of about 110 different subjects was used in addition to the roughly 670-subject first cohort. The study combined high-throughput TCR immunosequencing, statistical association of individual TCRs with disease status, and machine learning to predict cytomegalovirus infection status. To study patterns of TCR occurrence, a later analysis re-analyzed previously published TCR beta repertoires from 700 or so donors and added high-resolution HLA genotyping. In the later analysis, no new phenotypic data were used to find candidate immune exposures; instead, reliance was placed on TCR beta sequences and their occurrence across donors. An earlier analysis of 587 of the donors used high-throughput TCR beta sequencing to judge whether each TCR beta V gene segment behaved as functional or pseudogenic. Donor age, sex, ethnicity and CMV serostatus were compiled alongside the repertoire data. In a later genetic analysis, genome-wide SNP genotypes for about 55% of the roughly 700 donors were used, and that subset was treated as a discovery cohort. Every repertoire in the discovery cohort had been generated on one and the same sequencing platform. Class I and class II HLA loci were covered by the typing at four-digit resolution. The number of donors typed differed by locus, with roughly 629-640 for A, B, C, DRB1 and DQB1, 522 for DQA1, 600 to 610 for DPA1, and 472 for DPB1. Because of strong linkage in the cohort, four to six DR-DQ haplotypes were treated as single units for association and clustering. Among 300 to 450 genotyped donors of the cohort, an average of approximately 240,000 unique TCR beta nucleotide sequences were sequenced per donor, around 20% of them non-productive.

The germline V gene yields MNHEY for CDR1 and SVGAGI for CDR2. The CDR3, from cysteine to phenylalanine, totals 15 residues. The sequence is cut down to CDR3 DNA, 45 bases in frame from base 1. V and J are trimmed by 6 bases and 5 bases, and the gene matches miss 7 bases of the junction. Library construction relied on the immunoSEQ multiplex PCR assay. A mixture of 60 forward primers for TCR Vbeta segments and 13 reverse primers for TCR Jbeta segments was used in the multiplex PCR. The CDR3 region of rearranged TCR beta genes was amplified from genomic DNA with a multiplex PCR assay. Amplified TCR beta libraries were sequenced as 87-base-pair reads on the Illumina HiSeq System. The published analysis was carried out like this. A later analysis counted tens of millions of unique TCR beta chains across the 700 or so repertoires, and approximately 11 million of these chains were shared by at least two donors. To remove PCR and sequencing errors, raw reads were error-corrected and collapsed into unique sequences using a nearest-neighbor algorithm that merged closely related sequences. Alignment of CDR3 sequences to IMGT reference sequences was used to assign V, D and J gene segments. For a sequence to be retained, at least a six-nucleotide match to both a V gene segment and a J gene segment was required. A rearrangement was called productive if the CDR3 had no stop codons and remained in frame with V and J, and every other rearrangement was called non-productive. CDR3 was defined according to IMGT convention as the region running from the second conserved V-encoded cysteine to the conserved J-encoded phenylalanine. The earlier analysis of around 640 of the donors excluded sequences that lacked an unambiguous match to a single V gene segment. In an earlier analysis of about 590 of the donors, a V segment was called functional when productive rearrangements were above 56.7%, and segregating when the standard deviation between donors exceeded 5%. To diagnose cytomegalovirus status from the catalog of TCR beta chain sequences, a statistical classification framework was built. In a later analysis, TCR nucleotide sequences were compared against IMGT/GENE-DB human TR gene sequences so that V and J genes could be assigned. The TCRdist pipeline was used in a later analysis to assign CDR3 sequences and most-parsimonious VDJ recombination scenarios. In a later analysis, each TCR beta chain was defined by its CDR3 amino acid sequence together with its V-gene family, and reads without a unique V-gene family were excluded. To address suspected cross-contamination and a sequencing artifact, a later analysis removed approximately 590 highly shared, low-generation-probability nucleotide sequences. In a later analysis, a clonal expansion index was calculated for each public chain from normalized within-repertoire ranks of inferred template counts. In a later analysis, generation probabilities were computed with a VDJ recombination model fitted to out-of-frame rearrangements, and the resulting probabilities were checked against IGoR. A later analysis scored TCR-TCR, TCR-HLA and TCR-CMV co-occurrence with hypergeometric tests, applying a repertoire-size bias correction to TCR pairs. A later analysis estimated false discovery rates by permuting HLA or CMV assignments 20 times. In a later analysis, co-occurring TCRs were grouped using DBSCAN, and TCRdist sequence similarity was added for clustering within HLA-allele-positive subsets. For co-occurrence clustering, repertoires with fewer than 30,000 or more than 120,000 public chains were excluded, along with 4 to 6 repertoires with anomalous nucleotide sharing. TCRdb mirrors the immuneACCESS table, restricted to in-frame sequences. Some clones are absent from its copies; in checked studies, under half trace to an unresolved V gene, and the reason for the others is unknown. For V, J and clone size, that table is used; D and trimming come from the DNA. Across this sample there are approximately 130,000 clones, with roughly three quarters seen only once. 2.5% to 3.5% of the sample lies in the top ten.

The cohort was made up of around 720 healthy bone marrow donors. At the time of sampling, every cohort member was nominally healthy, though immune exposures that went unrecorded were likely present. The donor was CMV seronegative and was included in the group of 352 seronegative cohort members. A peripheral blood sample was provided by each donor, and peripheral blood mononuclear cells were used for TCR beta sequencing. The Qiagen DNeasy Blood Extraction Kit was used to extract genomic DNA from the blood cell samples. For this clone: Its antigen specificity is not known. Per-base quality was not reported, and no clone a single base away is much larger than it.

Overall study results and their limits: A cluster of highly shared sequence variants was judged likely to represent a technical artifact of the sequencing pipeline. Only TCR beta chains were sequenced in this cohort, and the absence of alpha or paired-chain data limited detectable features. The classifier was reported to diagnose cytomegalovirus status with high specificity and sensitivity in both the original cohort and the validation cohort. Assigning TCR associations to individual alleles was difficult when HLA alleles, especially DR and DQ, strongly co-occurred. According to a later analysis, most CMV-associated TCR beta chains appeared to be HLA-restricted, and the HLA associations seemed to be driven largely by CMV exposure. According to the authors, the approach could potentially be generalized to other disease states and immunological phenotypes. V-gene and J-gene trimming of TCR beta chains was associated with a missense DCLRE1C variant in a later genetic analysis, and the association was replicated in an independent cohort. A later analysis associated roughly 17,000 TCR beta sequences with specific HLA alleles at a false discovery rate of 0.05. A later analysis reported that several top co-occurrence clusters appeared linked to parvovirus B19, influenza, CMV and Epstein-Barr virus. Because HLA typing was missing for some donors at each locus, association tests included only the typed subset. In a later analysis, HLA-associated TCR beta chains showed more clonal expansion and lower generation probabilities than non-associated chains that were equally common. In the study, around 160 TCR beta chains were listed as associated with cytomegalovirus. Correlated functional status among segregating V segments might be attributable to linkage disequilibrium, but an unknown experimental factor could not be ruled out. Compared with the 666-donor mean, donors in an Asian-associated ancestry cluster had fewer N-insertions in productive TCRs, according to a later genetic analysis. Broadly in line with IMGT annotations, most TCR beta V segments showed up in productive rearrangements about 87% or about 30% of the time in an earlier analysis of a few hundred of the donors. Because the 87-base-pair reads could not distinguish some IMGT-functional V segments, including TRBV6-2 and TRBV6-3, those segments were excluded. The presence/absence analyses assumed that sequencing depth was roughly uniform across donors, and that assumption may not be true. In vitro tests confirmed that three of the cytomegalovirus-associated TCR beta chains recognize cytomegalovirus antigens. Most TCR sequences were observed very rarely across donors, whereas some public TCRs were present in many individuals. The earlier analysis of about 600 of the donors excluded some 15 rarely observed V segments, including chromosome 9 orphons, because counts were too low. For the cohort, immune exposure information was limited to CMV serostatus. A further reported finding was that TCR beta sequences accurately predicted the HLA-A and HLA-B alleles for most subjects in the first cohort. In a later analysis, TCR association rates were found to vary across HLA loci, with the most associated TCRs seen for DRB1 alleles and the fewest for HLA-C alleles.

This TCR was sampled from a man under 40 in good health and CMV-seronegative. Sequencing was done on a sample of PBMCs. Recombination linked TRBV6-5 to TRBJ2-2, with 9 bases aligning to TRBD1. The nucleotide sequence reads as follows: TGTGCCAGCAGACCCGGACAGGGGCGGACCGGGGAGCTGTTTTTT. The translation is CASRPGQGRTGELFF.